The clone carrying this T cell receptor (beta chain) was observed a few times. The entry originates in a study of Ad26.COV2.S vaccination and SARS-CoV-2 variants. Across the study: Donor got 5x10^10 or 1x10^11 viral particles of Ad26.COV2.S.

Treatment in this sample: some 20 received Ad26.COV2.S at low or high dose, single or two shots; a few received placebo; per-sample allocation not given. Specimens were obtained on day 63 following the first vaccine or placebo injection. Participants' vaccine, an Ad26 vector, delivered Wuhan-strain SARS-CoV-2 spike. Produced via immunoSEQ multiplex PCR; TCRdb's table is partial and in-frame only. This table has about 480,000 clones, around nine tenths appearing once. J gave up 6 bases and V 5 bases, and 8 bases lay outside the gene matches. This CDR3 comprises 14 residues. CDR1 and CDR2 (germline): GTSNPN, SVGIG (reference sequence).

The TCR originated in a person aged 18-60 years who received the Ad26.COV2.S COVID-19 vaccine or a placebo. The sequences come from peripheral blood, collected in a trial of Ad26.COV2.S vaccine versus placebo. The V and J genes are TRBV30 and TRBJ2-5; 11 bases match TRBD2. The CDR3 DNA reads as TGTGCCTGGCGTAGCGGGAGGGCCTTTAAGACCCAGTACTTC. It codes for CAWRSGRAFKTQYF.